This TCR beta chain was recovered during a study of cytomegalovirus exposure and HLA in healthy donors. At the level of the study: Ancestry clustering placed around four fifths of several hundred genotyped donors in the Caucasian-associated cluster. Study-level points and caveats: Some V segments could not be told apart, so they were left out, TRBV6-2 and TRBV6-3 among them. In a later analysis, DRB1 alleles had the most associated TCRs; HLA-C alleles the fewest. Cytomegalovirus-associated TCR beta chains were listed, numbering 150 to 200.

A remark on this clone: The antigen remains undetermined.

V was clipped by 5 bases and J by 3 bases, with 13 bases between them. This CDR3 has 14 amino acids. Germline assignment: CDR1 LNHDA and CDR2 SQIVND (reference sequence). The study ran its PCR with 60 Vbeta and 13 Jbeta primers. TCRdb keeps only in-frame clones here, not all; method: immunoSEQ multiplex PCR. The table has approximately 120,000 clones, 70% to 80% seen once. The chain employs TRBV19 and TRBJ1-2; a weak D match, TRBD1 (5 bases). The clonotype was recovered from a female donor in good health and CMV-seronegative. The sample was PBMCs. CDR3: CASSPQGGDYGYTF. The DNA of the CDR3 is TGTGCCAGTAGTCCCCAGGGTGGGGACTATGGCTACACCTTC.